These 20 T cell receptor beta chains came from one sample sequenced in a study of OX40 agonist ivuxolimab in advanced cancers. This table comes from immunoSEQ multiplex PCR, and its TCRdb copy is limited to in-frame clones, with some not included. There are 35,000 or so clones in the sample; approximately 84% occur only once, and roughly 20% lies in the top ten. The sample in question was CD4+ or CD8+ T cells sorted from blood, obtained in a trial of the OX40 agonist ivuxolimab. These receptors all stem from an adult with an advanced solid tumor such as melanoma, head and neck, liver or kidney cancer.

The chain employs TRBV23-1 and TRBJ2-7, with a weak D call TRBD1 (6 bases). TRBV23-1 is an ORF for which the function is uncertain. The CDR3 spans 13 residues. The V end was cut by 6 bases, the J end by 1 base, with 10 bases between. CDR3 DNA sequence: TGCGCCAGCAGGCTGACAGGTTCCTACGAGCAGTACTTC. Translation gives CASRLTGSYEQYF.

This rearrangement joins TRBV30 to TRBJ2-1; D may be TRBD2 (6 bases). Germline CDR1 GTSNPN, CDR2 SVGIG (reference sequence). V was trimmed by 0 bases and J by 7 bases, leaving 10 bases between them. CDR3 length equals 13 residues. The CDR3 nucleotides read TGTGCCTGGAGTGTCAGTGGGGGGAATGAGCAGTTCTTC. Translation: CAWSVSGGNEQFF.

The genes are TRBV7-9 and TRBJ2-7; D tentatively reads TRBD1 or TRBD2 (6 bases each). The germline V gene has CDR1 SEHNR and CDR2 FQNEAQ (reference sequence). V was shortened by 2 bases and J by 5 bases, with 13 bases between the two germline ends. This CDR3 contains 14 residues. The CDR3 protein is CASSLLGGKDEQYF. The CDR3 DNA follows: TGTGCCAGCAGCTTATTGGGGGGCAAGGACGAGCAGTACTTC.

CDR3 sequence reads: CASSPSTWGIGNTIYF. The CDR3 DNA reads as TGTGCCAGCTCACCCTCGACCTGGGGCATTGGAAACACCATATATTTT. This chain uses TRBV18 with TRBJ1-3, with D maybe TRBD1 (5 bases). This CDR3 has 16 residues. Per the germline V gene, CDR1 is KGHSH and CDR2 is LQKENI. Trimming removed 3 bases from V and 3 bases from J, with 15 bases in between.

The V gene is TRBV19, the J gene TRBJ2-1; D is possibly TRBD1 or TRBD2 (7 bases each). CDR3 length: 15 residues. Trimming cost V 3 bases and J 6 bases, with 15 bases left between them. Per the germline V gene, CDR1 is LNHDA and CDR2 is SQIVND (reference sequence). CDR3 protein: CASSIASGGANEQFF. In DNA form, the CDR3 reads TGTGCCAGTAGTATTGCCTCAGGGGGGGCCAATGAGCAGTTCTTC.

V usage is TRBV4-3 and J usage is TRBJ2-3; D tentatively fits TRBD1 or TRBD2 (5 bases each). The V end lost 4 bases, the J end lost 10 bases, and 21 bases lay between the germline ends. This CDR3 contains 15 residues. Germline assignment: CDR1 LGHNA and CDR2 YSLEER. The CDR3 loop is CASSPPGPRSKAQYF. The CDR3 DNA reads TGCGCCAGCAGCCCCCCGGGACCCCGGAGTAAAGCGCAGTATTTT.

V and J are TRBV4-2 and TRBJ2-7; TRBD1 matches 9 bases. Germline values: CDR1 LGHNA, CDR2 YNFKEQ. V was pared by 0 bases and J by 1 base, with 16 bases of the junction left unmatched. The CDR3 loop spans 20 amino acids. The CDR3 DNA follows: TGTGCCAGCAGCCAAGAGGGGGACAGGGCATTCCATACCAGATCCTACGAGCAGTACTTC. This sequence encodes CASSQEGDRAFHTRSYEQYF.

The V gene is TRBV9, the J gene TRBJ2-1; D perhaps matches TRBD1 (7 bases). The CDR3 length is 15 residues. V shed 4 bases and J shed 2 bases, with 13 bases lying between them. CDR1 is SGDLS, CDR2 YYNGEE, per germline. Here the CDR3 reads CASSLTGRPYNEQFF. The DNA of the CDR3 is TGTGCCAGCAGCCTGACAGGGAGGCCCTACAATGAGCAGTTCTTC.

The J gene is TRBJ1-3, the V gene TRBV7-9; 10 bases are shared with TRBD1. This CDR3 has 16 amino acids. Per germline, CDR1 SEHNR and CDR2 FQNEAQ (reference sequence). V lost 3 bases to trimming and J lost 4 bases; unmatched junction nucleotides: 6. The CDR3 region has the DNA TGTGCCAGCAGCTTGGGACAGGGGCAGGGAGGAAACACCATATATTTT. This encodes CASSLGQGQGGNTIYF.

The chain employs TRBV11-2 and TRBJ1-3, with D tentatively TRBD1 (5 bases). Germline-derived CDR1 and CDR2 are SGHAT and FQNNGV. This CDR3 comprises 15 residues. Trimming pared 5 bases from V and 1 base from J, leaving 12 bases between. Here the CDR3 reads CASSPGGGSGNTIYF. DNA of the CDR3: TGTGCCAGCAGCCCGGGTGGGGGGTCTGGAAACACCATATATTTT.

The rearrangement links TRBV4-3 to TRBJ2-5; tentatively, D is TRBD2 (5 bases). V was pared by 0 bases and J by 5 bases, with 13 bases between. The CDR3 runs to 15 residues. Per the germline V gene, CDR1 is LGHNA and CDR2 is YSLEER. CDR3 nucleotide sequence: TGCGCCAGCAGCCAAGAGGGGAGCCTTAGTGAGACCCAGTACTTC. The encoded protein is CASSQEGSLSETQYF.

The chain employs TRBV11-2 and TRBJ1-1, with a possible D match to TRBD1 (5 bases). Per germline, CDR1 SGHAT and CDR2 FQNNGV. The CDR3 length is 15 residues. The V and J ends lost 0 bases and 4 bases respectively, with 12 bases between them. CDR3 sequence reads: CASSLEAGLVTEAFF. The DNA for the CDR3 is TGTGCCAGCAGCTTAGAGGCAGGGCTAGTCACTGAAGCTTTCTTT.

The chain couples TRBV28 to TRBJ2-7, with 13 nucleotides matching TRBD2. Germline V gene sequence: CDR1 MDHEN, CDR2 SYDVKM. With V trimmed by 7 bases and J by 2 bases, 5 bases remained unmatched. The CDR3 runs to 15 residues. CDR3 protein: CASTPGLAGAYEQYF. The CDR3 nucleotides are TGTGCCAGCACCCCTGGACTAGCGGGGGCCTACGAGCAGTACTTC.

V and J are TRBV16 and TRBJ1-5, with D unclear. The CDR3 has 12 amino acids. Germline assignment: CDR1 KGHSY and CDR2 FQNENV. Trimming took 6 bases from V and 9 from J, leaving 12 bases between them. This CDR3 reads CASSPSSWPQHF. DNA of the CDR3: TGTGCCAGCAGTCCGAGTTCTTGGCCCCAGCATTTT. The entire variable domain, with the rest obtained from reference TRBV16 and TRBJ1-5, is as follows: GEEVAQTPKHLVRGEGQKAKLYCAPIKGHSYVFWYQQVLKNEFKFLISFQNENVFDETGMPKERFSAKCLPNSPCSLEIQATKLEDSAVYFCASSPSSWPQHFGDGTRLSIL.

The V gene is TRBV5-1, the J gene TRBJ1-2; no firm D call. Germline V gives CDR1 SGHRS, CDR2 YFSETQ. This CDR3 has 13 residues. Trimming pared 0 bases from V and 4 bases from J, leaving 7 bases between. CDR3 sequence reads: CASSLDMGYGYTF. CDR3 nucleotide sequence: TGCGCCAGCAGCTTGGATATGGGCTATGGCTACACCTTC.

This clone was detected once. V usage is TRBV30 and J usage is TRBJ1-2, with a possible D match to TRBD1 (5 bases). The CDR3 extends over 13 amino acids. The germline CDR1 and CDR2 sequences are GTSNPN and SVGIG (reference sequence). Deletions cut 5 bases from V and 5 bases from J, with 15 bases between. This CDR3 reads CAWYGTARYGYTF. The CDR3 nucleotides read TGTGCCTGGTATGGGACGGCCCGATATGGCTACACCTTC.

The gene calls are TRBV27 and TRBJ2-7, with TRBD2 matching 8 bases. This CDR3 has 16 residues. The J segment lost 6 bases and the V segment lost 1 base, leaving 11 bases of the junction unmatched. Germline V gene sequence: CDR1 MNHEY, CDR2 SMNVEV (reference sequence). The CDR3 DNA reads as TGTGCCAGCAGTTTATGGGGGAGTAGCGGGGCATTCGAGCAGTACTTC. This sequence encodes CASSLWGSSGAFEQYF.

The V call is TRBV30, the J call TRBJ2-7; no clear D. The CDR3 length is 11 residues. Trimming shortened V by 4 bases and J by 3 bases, and 7 bases separated the two germline ends. Germline V lookup: CDR1 GTSNPN, CDR2 SVGIG (reference sequence). CDR3 sequence (DNA): TGTGCCTGGACTTTAGGCTACGAGCAGTACTTC. Translated, it gives CAWTLGYEQYF.

The V gene is TRBV5-1, the J gene TRBJ2-7; either TRBD1 or TRBD2 may supply D (5 bases each). The CDR3 has 14 residues. Germline-derived CDR1 and CDR2 are SGHRS and YFSETQ. V was clipped by 0 bases and J by 0 bases, with 7 bases between them. As DNA, the CDR3 is TGCGCCAGCAGCTTGGAGGGGAGCTCCTACGAGCAGTACTTC. Protein product: CASSLEGSSYEQYF.

This clone has a count of ten or more. V gene TRBV4-1 combines with J gene TRBJ1-5, with TRBD1 identical over 9 bases. The germline V gene encodes CDR1 MGHRA and CDR2 YSYEKL. The ends lost 4 bases at V and 7 bases at J; junction bases unmatched: 5. The CDR3 is made up of 14 amino acids. CDR3 DNA sequence: TGCGCCAGCAGCCTATACAGGGGGCAACAGCCCCAGCATTTT. Translating it yields CASSLYRGQQPQHF.